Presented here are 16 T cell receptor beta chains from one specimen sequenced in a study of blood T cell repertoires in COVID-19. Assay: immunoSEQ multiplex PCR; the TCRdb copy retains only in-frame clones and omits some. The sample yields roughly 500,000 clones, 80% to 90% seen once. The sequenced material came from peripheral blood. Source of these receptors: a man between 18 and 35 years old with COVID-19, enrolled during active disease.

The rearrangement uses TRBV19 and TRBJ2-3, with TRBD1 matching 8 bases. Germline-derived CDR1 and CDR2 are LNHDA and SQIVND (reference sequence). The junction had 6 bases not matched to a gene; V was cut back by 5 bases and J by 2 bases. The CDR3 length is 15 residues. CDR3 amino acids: CASSHKDRVTDTQYF. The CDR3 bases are TGTGCCAGTAGTCACAAGGACAGGGTCACAGATACGCAGTATTTT.

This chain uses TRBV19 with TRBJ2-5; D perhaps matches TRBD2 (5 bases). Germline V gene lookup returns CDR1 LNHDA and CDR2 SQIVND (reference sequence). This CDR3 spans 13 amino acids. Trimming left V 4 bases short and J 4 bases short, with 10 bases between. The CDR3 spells CASSSRGAETQYF. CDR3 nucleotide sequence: TGTGCCAGTAGTAGTCGGGGAGCAGAGACCCAGTACTTC.

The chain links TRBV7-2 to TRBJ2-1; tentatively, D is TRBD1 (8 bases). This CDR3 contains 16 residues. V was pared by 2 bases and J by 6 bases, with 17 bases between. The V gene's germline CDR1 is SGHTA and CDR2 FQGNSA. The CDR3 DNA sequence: TGTGCCAGCAGCTTATACAGGGGGGGGCTTACCAATGAGCAGTTCTTC. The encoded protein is CASSLYRGGLTNEQFF. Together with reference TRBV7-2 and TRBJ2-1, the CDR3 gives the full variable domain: GAGVSQSPSNKVTEKGKDVELRCDPISGHTALYWYRQSLGQGLEFLIYFQGNSAPDKSGLPSDRFSAERTGGSVSTLTIQRTQQEDSAVYLCASSLYRGGLTNEQFFGPGTRLTVL.

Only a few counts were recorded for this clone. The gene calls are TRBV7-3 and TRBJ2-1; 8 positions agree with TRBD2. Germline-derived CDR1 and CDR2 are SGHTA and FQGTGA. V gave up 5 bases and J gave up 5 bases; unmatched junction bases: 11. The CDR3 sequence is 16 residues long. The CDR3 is CASSHRAGVGDNEQFF. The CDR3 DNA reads TGTGCCAGCAGCCACAGAGCGGGAGTGGGCGACAATGAGCAGTTCTTC.

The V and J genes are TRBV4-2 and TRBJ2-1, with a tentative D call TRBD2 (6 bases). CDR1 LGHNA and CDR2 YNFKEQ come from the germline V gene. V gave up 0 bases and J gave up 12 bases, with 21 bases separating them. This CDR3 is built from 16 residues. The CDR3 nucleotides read TGTGCCAGCAGCCAAGATAAAGGGACTTATACAATGACGCAGTTCTTC. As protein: CASSQDKGTYTMTQFF.

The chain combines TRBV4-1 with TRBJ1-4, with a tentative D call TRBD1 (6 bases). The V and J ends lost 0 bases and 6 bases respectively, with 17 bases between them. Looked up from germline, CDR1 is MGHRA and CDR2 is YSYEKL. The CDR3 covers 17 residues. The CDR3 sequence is CASSQEGAGGRDEKLFF. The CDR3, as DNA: TGCGCCAGCAGCCAAGAGGGGGCTGGGGGACGGGATGAAAAACTGTTTTTT.

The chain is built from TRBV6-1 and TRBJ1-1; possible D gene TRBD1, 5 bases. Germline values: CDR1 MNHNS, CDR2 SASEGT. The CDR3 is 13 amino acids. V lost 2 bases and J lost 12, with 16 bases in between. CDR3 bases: TGTGCCAGCAGTGAAAGCTCACTACGGGGGACTTTCTTT. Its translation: CASSESSLRGTFF.

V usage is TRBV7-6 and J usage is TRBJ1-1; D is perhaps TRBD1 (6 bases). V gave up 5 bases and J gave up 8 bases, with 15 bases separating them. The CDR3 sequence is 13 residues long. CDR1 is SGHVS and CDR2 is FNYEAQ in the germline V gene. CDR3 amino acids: CASSDQQGWEAFF. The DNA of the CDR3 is TGTGCCAGCAGCGATCAACAGGGCTGGGAAGCTTTCTTT. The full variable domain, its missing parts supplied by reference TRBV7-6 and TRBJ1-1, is GAGVSQSPRYKVTKRGQDVALRCDPISGHVSLYWYRQALGQGPEFLTYFNYEAQQDKSGLPNDRFSAERPEGSISTLTIQRTEQRDSAMYRCASSDQQGWEAFFGQGTRLTVV.

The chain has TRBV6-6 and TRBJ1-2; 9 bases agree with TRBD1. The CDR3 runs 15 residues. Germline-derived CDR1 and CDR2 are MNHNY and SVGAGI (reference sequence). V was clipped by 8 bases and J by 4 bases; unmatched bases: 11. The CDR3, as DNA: TGTGCCAGCCTTAACCCTGACAGGGGGGGCTATGGCTACACCTTC. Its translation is CASLNPDRGGYGYTF.

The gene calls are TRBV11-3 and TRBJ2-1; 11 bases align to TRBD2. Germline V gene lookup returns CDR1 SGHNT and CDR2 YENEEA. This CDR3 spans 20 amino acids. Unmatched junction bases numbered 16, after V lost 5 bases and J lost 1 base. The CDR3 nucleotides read TGTGCCAGCAGCAATATGGTAGCGGGAGGGGGATGGGGATCCTACAATGAGCAGTTCTTC. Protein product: CASSNMVAGGGWGSYNEQFF.

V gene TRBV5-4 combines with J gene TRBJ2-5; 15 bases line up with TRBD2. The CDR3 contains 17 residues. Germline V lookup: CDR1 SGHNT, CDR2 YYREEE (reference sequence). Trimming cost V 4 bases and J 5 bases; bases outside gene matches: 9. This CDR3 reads CASSPGLAGGRHETQYF. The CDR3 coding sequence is TGTGCCAGCAGCCCCGGACTAGCGGGGGGGAGACACGAGACCCAGTACTTC.

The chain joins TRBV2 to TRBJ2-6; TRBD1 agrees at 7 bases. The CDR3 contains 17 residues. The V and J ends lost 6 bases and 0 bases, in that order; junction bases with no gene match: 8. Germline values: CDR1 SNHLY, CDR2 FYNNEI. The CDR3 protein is CASSRDSLTSGANVLTF. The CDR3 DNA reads TGTGCCAGCAGCAGGGACAGCCTTACCTCTGGGGCCAACGTCCTGACTTTC.

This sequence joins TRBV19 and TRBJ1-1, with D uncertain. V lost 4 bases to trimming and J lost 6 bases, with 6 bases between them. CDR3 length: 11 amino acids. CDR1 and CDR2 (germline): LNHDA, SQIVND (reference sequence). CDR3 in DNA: TGTGCCAGTAGTACGGGTCCTGAAGCTTTCTTT. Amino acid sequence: CASSTGPEAFF.

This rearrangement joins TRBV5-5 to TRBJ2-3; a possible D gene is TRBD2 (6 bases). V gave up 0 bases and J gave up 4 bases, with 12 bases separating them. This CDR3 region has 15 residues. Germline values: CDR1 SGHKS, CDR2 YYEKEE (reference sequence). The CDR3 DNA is TGTGCCAGCAGCTTGGAGCGGGCCATCGCAGATACGCAGTATTTT. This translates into CASSLERAIADTQYF. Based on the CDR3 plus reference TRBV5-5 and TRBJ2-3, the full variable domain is DAGVTQSPTHLIKTRGQQVTLRCSPISGHKSVSWYQQVLGQGPQFIFQYYEKEERGRGNFPDRFSARQFPNYSSELNVNALLLGDSALYLCASSLERAIADTQYFGPGTRLTVL.

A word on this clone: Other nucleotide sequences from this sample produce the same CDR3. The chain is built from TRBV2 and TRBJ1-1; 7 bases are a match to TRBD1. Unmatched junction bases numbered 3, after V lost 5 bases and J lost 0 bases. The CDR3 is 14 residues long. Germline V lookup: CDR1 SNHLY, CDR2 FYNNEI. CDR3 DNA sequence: TGTGCCAGCAGTAGACAGGGTATGAACACTGAAGCTTTCTTT. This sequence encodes CASSRQGMNTEAFF.

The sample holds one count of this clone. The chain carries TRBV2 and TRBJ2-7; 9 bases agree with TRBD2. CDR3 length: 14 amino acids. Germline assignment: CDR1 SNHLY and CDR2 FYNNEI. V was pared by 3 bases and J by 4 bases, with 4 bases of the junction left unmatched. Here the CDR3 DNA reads TGTGCCAGCAGTGACCGGGCGGGGGGGTACGAGCAGTACTTC. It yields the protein CASSDRAGGYEQYF.